Listed below are T cell receptor beta chains from one sample, sequenced in a study of graft-versus-host responses after intestinal transplantation. These receptors' targets are unknown. Repertoires were generated with immunoSEQ multiplex PCR, while TCRdb's copy carries only in-frame clones and drops some. This sample carries more than 85,000 clones, approximately 94% of them seen once, and the ten largest clones take 2% to 2.5%. Sequences were derived from unstimulated CD8+ T cells sorted from spleen or lymph node cells, sampled before intestinal transplant. These receptors originate from a human donor who received an intestinal transplant. Each CDR3 is given with its conserved first and last residue. Fields, in order: CDR3 protein, CDR3 DNA, V gene, J gene, clone size, D gene, CDR3 length. The D gene is left open where the match is weak. Clone size is not always given. Where it is, it says once, few, many or a class for expanded clones.

CDR3: CASMEPGQGIYGYTF; DNA: TGTGCCAGCATGGAACCGGGACAGGGGATCTATGGCTACACCTTC; V: TRBV7-2; J: TRBJ1-2; size: -; D: TRBD1; length: 15
CDR3: CASSFEGAQFF; DNA: TGTGCCAGCAGTTTCGAGGGAGCGCAGTTCTTC; V: TRBV6-6; J: TRBJ2-1; size: -; D: -; length: 11
CDR3: CASSPWGENEQFF; DNA: TGTGCCAGCTCACCTTGGGGGGAAAATGAGCAGTTCTTC; V: TRBV18; J: TRBJ2-1; size: once; D: -; length: 13
CDR3: CASSLGTGVHYEQYF; DNA: TGTGCCAGCAGCCTAGGGACAGGGGTGCATTACGAGCAGTACTTC; V: TRBV9; J: TRBJ2-7; size: once; D: TRBD1; length: 15
CDR3: CASSPNLGASNTEAFF; DNA: TGTGCCAGCTCACCAAATCTGGGGGCGTCGAACACTGAAGCTTTCTTT; V: TRBV18; J: TRBJ1-1; size: once; D: -; length: 16
CDR3: CASRGQGPNYGYTF; DNA: TGTGCCAGCAGGGGACAGGGTCCAAACTATGGCTACACCTTC; V: TRBV2; J: TRBJ1-2; size: -; D: TRBD1; length: 14
CDR3: CASSIIAGSAGEQYF; DNA: TGTGCCAGTAGTATAATAGCGGGGTCCGCCGGCGAGCAGTACTTC; V: TRBV19; J: TRBJ2-7; size: -; D: TRBD2; length: 15
CDR3: CASSPGTGVDNTEAFF; DNA: TGTGCCAGCAGCCCGGGGACAGGGGTAGATAACACTGAAGCTTTCTTT; V: TRBV7-9; J: TRBJ1-1; size: -; D: TRBD1; length: 16
CDR3: CASSWTGEFTEAFF; DNA: TGTGCCAGCAGTTGGACAGGGGAGTTTACTGAAGCTTTCTTT; V: TRBV27; J: TRBJ1-1; size: -; D: TRBD1; length: 14
CDR3: CASSLASGGVTDTQYF; DNA: TGTGCCAGCAGCTTAGCTAGCGGGGGAGTCACAGATACGCAGTATTTT; V: TRBV7-2; J: TRBJ2-3; size: -; D: TRBD2; length: 16
CDR3: CASILLQATAGNTIYF; DNA: TGTGCCAGCATATTATTACAGGCGACTGCTGGAAACACCATATATTTT; V: TRBV2; J: TRBJ1-3; size: few; D: -; length: 16
CDR3: CASSGGQLGGYTF; DNA: TGTGCCAGCAGCGGGGGACAGCTGGGTGGCTACACCTTC; V: TRBV5-6; J: TRBJ1-2; size: -; D: TRBD1; length: 13
CDR3: CASSHQNEQFF; DNA: TGTGCCAGCAGCCATCAGAATGAGCAGTTCTTC; V: TRBV7-8; J: TRBJ2-1; size: -; D: -; length: 11
CDR3: CASSFLPYEQYF; DNA: TGTGCCAGCAGCTTCCTCCCCTACGAGCAGTACTTC; V: TRBV7-2; J: TRBJ2-7; size: -; D: -; length: 12
CDR3: CASRGTGPPYNEQFF; DNA: TGTGCCAGCAGAGGGACAGGCCCTCCCTACAATGAGCAGTTCTTC; V: TRBV5-5; J: TRBJ2-1; size: -; D: TRBD1; length: 15
CDR3: CSVMGGTINDEQFF; DNA: TGCAGCGTCATGGGGGGGACCATTAACGATGAGCAGTTCTTC; V: TRBV29-1; J: TRBJ2-1; size: -; D: TRBD2; length: 14
CDR3: CASSVTSGAYNEQFF; DNA: TGTGCCAGCAGTGTGACTAGCGGGGCTTACAATGAGCAGTTCTTC; V: TRBV6-1; J: TRBJ2-1; size: -; D: TRBD2; length: 15
CDR3: CASGGARKLFF; DNA: TGTGCCAGCGGGGGGGCCAGAAAACTGTTTTTT; V: TRBV2; J: TRBJ1-4; size: few; D: -; length: 11
CDR3: CASSLAPDSIYEQYF; DNA: TGTGCCAGCAGCTTAGCGCCGGACAGCATCTACGAGCAGTACTTC; V: TRBV7-8; J: TRBJ2-7; size: -; D: -; length: 15
CDR3: CAWSPGADGYTF; DNA: TGTGCCTGGAGTCCAGGGGCAGATGGCTACACCTTC; V: TRBV30; J: TRBJ1-2; size: -; D: -; length: 12
CDR3: CASGAGPSSYEQYF; DNA: TGTGCCTCCGGCGCGGGCCCCAGCTCCTACGAGCAGTACTTC; V: TRBV19; J: TRBJ2-7; size: -; D: -; length: 14
CDR3: CASSFREEAFF; DNA: TGTGCCAGCAGCTTTAGAGAAGAAGCTTTCTTT; V: TRBV5-6; J: TRBJ1-1; size: once; D: -; length: 11
CDR3: CASSLEGDYGYTF; DNA: TGTGCCAGCAGCTTAGAGGGAGACTATGGCTACACCTTC; V: TRBV7-9; J: TRBJ1-2; size: -; D: -; length: 13
CDR3: CATSPDRGYSQPQHF; DNA: TGTGCCACCAGCCCGGACAGGGGGTATTCTCAGCCCCAGCATTTT; V: TRBV15; J: TRBJ1-5; size: -; D: TRBD1; length: 15
CDR3: CASSPAPGTPNTEAFF; DNA: TGTGCCAGCTCACCCGCTCCCGGGACACCTAACACTGAAGCTTTCTTT; V: TRBV18; J: TRBJ1-1; size: -; D: -; length: 16
CDR3: CASSSGQGNYGYTF; DNA: TGTGCCAGCAGCTCCGGACAGGGTAACTATGGCTACACCTTC; V: TRBV5-6; J: TRBJ1-2; size: once; D: TRBD1; length: 14
CDR3: CASSTLGQQNNSPLHF; DNA: TGTGCCAGTAGTACCCTGGGACAGCAAAATAATTCACCCCTCCACTTT; V: TRBV19; J: TRBJ1-6; size: -; D: TRBD1; length: 16
CDR3: CASSPYRTGDTYGYTF; DNA: TGTGCCAGCAGCCCCTACCGGACAGGTGATACCTATGGCTACACCTTC; V: TRBV14; J: TRBJ1-2; size: -; D: TRBD1; length: 16
CDR3: CASNLSPGSPYEQYF; DNA: TGTGCCAGCAACCTTAGTCCCGGGAGTCCCTACGAGCAGTACTTC; V: TRBV7-2; J: TRBJ2-7; size: -; D: -; length: 15
CDR3: CASSLGQENTEAFF; DNA: TGTGCCAGCAGCCTGGGACAGGAGAACACTGAAGCTTTCTTT; V: TRBV5-5; J: TRBJ1-1; size: -; D: TRBD1; length: 14
CDR3: CASSLEPQGPRAAFF; DNA: TGCGCCAGCAGCTTGGAACCACAGGGTCCGAGGGCCGCTTTCTTT; V: TRBV5-1; J: TRBJ1-1; size: -; D: -; length: 15
CDR3: CASVPGNTYEQYF; DNA: TGTGCCAGCGTTCCGGGAAATACCTACGAGCAGTACTTC; V: TRBV6-5; J: TRBJ2-7; size: -; D: -; length: 13
CDR3: CASLTGGGTEAFF; DNA: TGTGCCAGCCTGACAGGGGGTGGTACTGAAGCTTTCTTT; V: TRBV6-1; J: TRBJ1-1; size: few; D: TRBD1; length: 13